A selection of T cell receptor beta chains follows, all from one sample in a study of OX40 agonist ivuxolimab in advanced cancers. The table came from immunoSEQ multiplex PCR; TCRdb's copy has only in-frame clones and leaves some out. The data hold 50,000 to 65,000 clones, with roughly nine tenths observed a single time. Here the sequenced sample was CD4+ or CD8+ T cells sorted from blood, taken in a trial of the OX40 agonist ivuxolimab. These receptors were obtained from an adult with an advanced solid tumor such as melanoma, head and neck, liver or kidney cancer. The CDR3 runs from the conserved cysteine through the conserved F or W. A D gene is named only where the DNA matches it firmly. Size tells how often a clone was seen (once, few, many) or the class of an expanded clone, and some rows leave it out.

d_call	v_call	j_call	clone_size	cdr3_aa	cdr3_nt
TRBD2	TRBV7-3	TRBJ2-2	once	CASSLAGGLGGELFF	TGTGCCAGCAGCCTAGCGGGAGGGCTCGGCGGGGAGCTGTTTTTT
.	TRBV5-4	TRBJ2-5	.	CASSPIPGGAQETQYF	TGTGCCAGCAGCCCTATCCCAGGAGGAGCTCAAGAGACCCAGTACTTC
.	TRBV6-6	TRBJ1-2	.	CASSSPPYGYTF	TGTGCCAGCAGTTCTCCCCCCTATGGCTACACCTTC
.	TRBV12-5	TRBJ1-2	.	CASGFNYGYTF	TGTGCTAGTGGTTTCAACTATGGCTACACCTTC
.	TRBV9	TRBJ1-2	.	CASSAKAGGSYGYTF	TGTGCCAGCAGCGCAAAGGCGGGGGGCTCTTATGGCTACACCTTC
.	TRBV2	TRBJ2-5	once	CASSNRVRGETQYF	TGTGCCAGCAGCAACAGGGTGAGGGGAGAGACCCAGTACTTC
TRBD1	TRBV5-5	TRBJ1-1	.	CASSSGQGFTEAFF	TGTGCCAGCAGCTCGGGACAGGGTTTCACTGAAGCTTTCTTT
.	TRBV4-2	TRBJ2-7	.	CASSQGGGGLGEQYF	TGTGCCAGCAGCCAAGGGGGCGGGGGCCTGGGGGAGCAGTACTTC
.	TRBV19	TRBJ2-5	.	CASSIGTLETQYF	TGTGCCAGTAGTATTGGGACCTTGGAGACCCAGTACTTC
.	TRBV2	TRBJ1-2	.	CASSESRIVGGYTF	TGTGCCAGCAGTGAATCGAGGATTGTGGGTGGCTACACCTTC
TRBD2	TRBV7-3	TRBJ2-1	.	CASSFSGRENNEQFF	TGTGCCAGCAGCTTTAGCGGGAGGGAGAACAATGAGCAGTTCTTC
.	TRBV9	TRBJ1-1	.	CASSVDEGYTEAFF	TGTGCCAGCAGCGTAGACGAGGGCTACACTGAAGCTTTCTTT
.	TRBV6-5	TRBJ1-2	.	CASRVTGGPDGYTF	TGTGCCAGCAGGGTAACGGGGGGGCCGGATGGCTACACCTTC
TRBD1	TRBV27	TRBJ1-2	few	CASSDTWGQLTYGYTF	TGTGCCAGCAGCGACACTTGGGGACAGCTTACCTATGGCTACACCTTC
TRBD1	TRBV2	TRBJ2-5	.	CASSRWDSQETQYF	TGTGCCAGCAGCCGTTGGGACAGCCAAGAGACCCAGTACTTC
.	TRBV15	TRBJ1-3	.	CATSRDRKGNTIYF	TGTGCCACCAGCAGAGACAGGAAGGGAAACACCATATATTTT
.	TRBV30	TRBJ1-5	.	CAWNPSGGGQPQHF	TGTGCCTGGAACCCCTCCGGGGGCGGTCAGCCCCAGCATTTT
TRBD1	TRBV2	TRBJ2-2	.	CASDRDRGTNTGELFF	TGTGCCAGCGATAGGGACAGGGGCACGAACACCGGGGAGCTGTTTTTT
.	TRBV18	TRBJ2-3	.	CASSPLPSGTDTQYF	TGTGCCAGCTCACCCCTCCCTAGCGGCACAGATACGCAGTATTTT